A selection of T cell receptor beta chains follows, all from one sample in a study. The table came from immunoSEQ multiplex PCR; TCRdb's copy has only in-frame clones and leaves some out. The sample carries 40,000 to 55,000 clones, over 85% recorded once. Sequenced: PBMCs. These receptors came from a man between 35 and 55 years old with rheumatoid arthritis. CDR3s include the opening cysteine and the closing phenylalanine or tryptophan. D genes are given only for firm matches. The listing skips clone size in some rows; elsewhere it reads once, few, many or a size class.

cdr3_nt: TGTGCCAGCAGCCCAGGACAGGGGGCAACTCTCTCTGGGGCCAACGTCCTGACTTTC; cdr3_aa: CASSPGQGATLSGANVLTF; d_call: TRBD1; v_call: TRBV9; j_call: TRBJ2-6; clone_size: NA; cdr3_length: 19
cdr3_nt: TGTGCCAGTAGTATCCCCGACCACAGGGCTATAGCCAAAAACATTCAGTACTTC; cdr3_aa: CASSIPDHRAIAKNIQYF; d_call: NA; v_call: TRBV19; j_call: TRBJ2-4; clone_size: NA; cdr3_length: 18
cdr3_nt: TGCAGCGTTTCCTCCTCGACAGGGAACTATGGCTACACCTTC; cdr3_aa: CSVSSSTGNYGYTF; d_call: TRBD1; v_call: TRBV29-1; j_call: TRBJ1-2; clone_size: NA; cdr3_length: 14
cdr3_nt: TGTGCCAGCAGCGTTTTTGACCTCCCTAGCGGGCCCTACAATGAGCAGTTCTTC; cdr3_aa: CASSVFDLPSGPYNEQFF; d_call: TRBD2; v_call: TRBV2; j_call: TRBJ2-1; clone_size: NA; cdr3_length: 18
cdr3_nt: TGTGCCAGCAGTTACCAGGGGGCTGGAAAACTGTTTTTT; cdr3_aa: CASSYQGAGKLFF; d_call: TRBD1; v_call: TRBV6-2/TRBV6-3; j_call: TRBJ1-4; clone_size: NA; cdr3_length: 13
cdr3_nt: TGCAGTGCTAGTAACAATGTGGAGAACTATGGCTACACCTTC; cdr3_aa: CSASNNVENYGYTF; d_call: NA; v_call: TRBV20-1; j_call: TRBJ1-2; clone_size: NA; cdr3_length: 14
cdr3_nt: TGTGCCAGCAGTCATCCACGGACAGAGGAGCGCGAGCAGTACTTC; cdr3_aa: CASSHPRTEEREQYF; d_call: NA; v_call: TRBV28; j_call: TRBJ2-7; clone_size: NA; cdr3_length: 15
cdr3_nt: TGTGCCAGCAGACCCGACAGTGGCTACGAGCAGTACTTC; cdr3_aa: CASRPDSGYEQYF; d_call: NA; v_call: TRBV12-3/TRBV12-4; j_call: TRBJ2-7; clone_size: NA; cdr3_length: 13
cdr3_nt: TGTGCCAGCAGTTCCCGGGACAGGGACAACTATGGCTACACCTTC; cdr3_aa: CASSSRDRDNYGYTF; d_call: TRBD1; v_call: TRBV28; j_call: TRBJ1-2; clone_size: NA; cdr3_length: 15
cdr3_nt: TGTGCCGGGGGGAATAAGGGGTACGAGCAGTACTTC; cdr3_aa: CAGGNKGYEQYF; d_call: NA; v_call: TRBV28; j_call: TRBJ2-7; clone_size: once; cdr3_length: 12
cdr3_nt: TGTGCCAGCAGCGTGGACAGAAACACAGATACGCAGTATTTT; cdr3_aa: CASSVDRNTDTQYF; d_call: NA; v_call: TRBV7-2; j_call: TRBJ2-3; clone_size: NA; cdr3_length: 14
cdr3_nt: TGTGCCAGCAGCGTTCCGGGGGGTGAAAAACTGTTTTTT; cdr3_aa: CASSVPGGEKLFF; d_call: NA; v_call: TRBV9; j_call: TRBJ1-4; clone_size: NA; cdr3_length: 13
cdr3_nt: TGTGCCAGCAGTTACTTTGACACCCTGAACACTGAAGCTTTCTTT; cdr3_aa: CASSYFDTLNTEAFF; d_call: NA; v_call: TRBV6-5; j_call: TRBJ1-1; clone_size: NA; cdr3_length: 15